This T cell receptor (beta chain) comes out of a study of shared clonotypes between healthy human individuals. Looking at the study overall: Three CD4 naive, three CD4 memory, two CD8 naive and one CD8 memory plate were used per donor. Study-level results: The four-donor shared clonotypes exceeded non-shared clonotypes in generation probability, with non-shared ones scoring lower. In having few donors, the study represented limited genetic and exposure-history diversity.

V lost 3 bases, J lost 4 bases, and 4 bases stayed unmatched. The CDR3 has 14 residues. Germline-derived CDR1 and CDR2 are ENHRY and SYGVKD. A note on this clone: Its specificity is unknown.

Terminally differentiated effector memory CD45RA+ cells were excluded by CCR7 positive selection of CD45RO-negative cells. Each donor was a Caucasian adult residing in Nashville, Tennessee. The table came from immunoSEQ multiplex PCR; TCRdb's copy has only in-frame clones and leaves some out. Of roughly 2 million clones in the sample, less than 95% were seen once. The chain links TRBV10-3 to TRBJ2-7; 9 bases align to TRBD2. The source is a young man in good health. Sequenced input: naive CD8+ T cells sorted from blood. This CDR3 reads CAISDVAGAYEQYF. CDR3 in DNA: TGTGCCATCAGTGATGTAGCGGGAGCGTACGAGCAGTACTTC.